These T cell receptor beta chains were read from a single sample in a study of T cells in Graves' hyperthyroidism and ophthalmopathy. TCRdb called the multiplex PCR reads again in MiXCR, with one record for every CDR3 protein. This sample has around 210,000 distinct CDR3 sequences; 17% occur once, and the top ten carry 53%. The sequenced sample consisted of blood. The receptors were sampled from a woman between 50 and 59 years old with Graves' hyperthyroidism. CDR3s include the opening cysteine and the closing phenylalanine or tryptophan. The order of the fields is clone size, J gene, D gene, V gene, CDR3 DNA, CDR3 protein. D genes are given only for firm matches. Expanded clones get a size class; other rows say once, few or many, or leave the size out.

many TRBJ1-2 NA TRBV6-1 TGTGCCAGCAGTTCGACAACGACTAACTATGGCTACACCTTC CASSSTTTNYGYTF
NA TRBJ2-3 TRBD1 TRBV4-2 TGTGCCAGCAGCCGACAGGGTTATACGCAGTATTTT CASSRQGYTQYF
NA TRBJ2-3 NA TRBV30 TGTGCCTGGAAGATGGCAGGGCAAAGCACAGATACGCAGTATTTT CAWKMAGQSTDTQYF
NA TRBJ1-4 NA TRBV27 TGTGCCAGCAGTTTGACAGCACCGTTTGAGGAAAAACTGTTTTTT CASSLTAPFEEKLFF
few TRBJ2-7 TRBD2 TRBV12-3/TRBV12-4 TGTGCCAGCAGTTTCGGAGTTCAAGCGGGAGCCTACGAGCAGTACTTC CASSFGVQAGAYEQYF
few TRBJ1-1 TRBD1 TRBV10-3 TGTGCCATCAAGGGACAGGCGGGAACTGAAGCTTTCTTT CAIKGQAGTEAFF
NA TRBJ2-5 TRBD2 TRBV20-1 TGCAGTGCCAACCCGGGACTAGCGGGAGGCCGGTCCAGAGAGACCCAGTACTTC CSANPGLAGGRSRETQYF
many TRBJ2-7 NA TRBV2 TGTGCCAGCAGAGGAACCGGGACCCTGGGATACTACGAGCAGTACTTC CASRGTGTLGYYEQYF
NA TRBJ2-7 TRBD1 TRBV6-1 TGTGCCAGCAGTGAAGGGGACAGGGGCCACGAGCAGTACTTC CASSEGDRGHEQYF
many TRBJ2-5 TRBD2 TRBV20-1 TGCAGTGCTCCGAAGACTAGCGGGAGGCCTGAGGAGACCCAGTACTTC CSAPKTSGRPEETQYF
many TRBJ2-5 NA TRBV20-1 TGCAGTGCTAGAGAAGACGGGAAAGGAGAGACCCAGTACTTC CSAREDGKGETQYF
many TRBJ2-7 TRBD2 TRBV28 TGTGCCAGCAGATATAGCGGGAGCACCTACGAGCAGTACTTC CASRYSGSTYEQYF
many TRBJ1-6 NA TRBV15 TGTGCCACCAGCAGAGATAAGGGAGGCAATTCACCCCTCCACTTT CATSRDKGGNSPLHF
few TRBJ1-1 NA TRBV12-5 TGTGCTAGTGGTTTGGGGAGGGACACTGAAGCTTTCTTT CASGLGRDTEAFF
many TRBJ2-2 NA TRBV9 TGTGCCAGCAGCGTAGGAGAGGTAGGAGAGTACACCGGGGAGCTGTTTTTT CASSVGEVGEYTGELFF
NA TRBJ2-7 NA TRBV7-9 TGTGCCAGCAGCTTAATGTTCCACGCGGACAGATACGAGCAGTACTTC CASSLMFHADRYEQYF
many TRBJ1-5 TRBD1 TRBV7-8 TGTGCCAGCAGTTGGGGACAGAATAGCAATCAGCCCCAGCATTTT CASSWGQNSNQPQHF
many TRBJ2-5 NA TRBV7-8 TGTGCCAGCAGAGCGACCGTCAGCAAGGGAGAGACCCAGTACTTC CASRATVSKGETQYF
many TRBJ1-1 NA TRBV2 TGTGCCAGCAGTGAAGAGACGAACACTGAAGCTTTCTTT CASSEETNTEAFF
many TRBJ1-5 NA TRBV27 TGTGCCAGCAGCACCGGGACGGAATTTAATCAGCCCCAGCATTTT CASSTGTEFNQPQHF
many TRBJ1-2 TRBD1 TRBV11-2 TGTGCCAGCAGCCCAACAGGGGTTAACTATGGCTACACCTTC CASSPTGVNYGYTF
NA TRBJ1-5 NA TRBV18 TGTGCCAGCTCACCACCGGGCCAGCCCCAGCATTTT CASSPPGQPQHF